The next 20 T cell receptor beta chains were all read from a single sample in a study of vaccination effects on CD4 cells after COVID-19. Antigen specificity for these receptors is unknown. Assay used: immunoSEQ multiplex PCR; TCRdb lists only in-frame clones, some missing. The repertoire holds just under 45,000 clones, with roughly four fifths as singletons. Prior to sequencing, the ViraFEST assay stimulated PBMC with viral peptide pools, which expanded the antigen-specific CD4+ T cells. An approximately 10-day culture period preceded the isolation of CD4+ T cells. Vaccinees lacked prior SARS-CoV-2 infection and tested negative for nucleocapsid antibodies. This specimen was CD4+ T cells from PBMCs cultured with SARS-CoV-2 spike peptides, taken before COVID-19 vaccination. All receptors come from a human donor who received a COVID-19 vaccine.

This chain uses TRBV6-4 with TRBJ1-3; D uncertain. The length of the CDR3 is 12 residues. Trimming pared 6 bases from V and 9 bases from J, leaving 12 bases between. CDR1 is MRHNA, CDR2 SNTAGT, per germline. The CDR3 nucleotides read TGTGCCAGCAGCCCTGACGGCAGCACCATATATTTT. Translating gives CASSPDGSTIYF.

This sequence joins TRBV6-5 and TRBJ1-4, with D unresolved. Trimming took off 6 bases at V and 7 bases at J, with 18 bases between the two ends. The CDR3 has 15 residues. The germline V gene encodes CDR1 MNHEY and CDR2 SVGAGI. The CDR3 DNA sequence: TGTGCCAGCAGACGGCAGACCGGTGCGGGTGAAAAACTGTTTTTT. Amino acid sequence: CASRRQTGAGEKLFF.

The rearrangement uses TRBV9 and TRBJ2-3; 7 bases match TRBD1. Trimming cost V 0 bases and J 2 bases; bases outside gene matches: 6. This CDR3 comprises 16 residues. CDR1 and CDR2 (germline): SGDLS, YYNGEE. This chain's CDR3 is CASSVAPGQITDTQYF. The DNA for the CDR3 is TGTGCCAGCAGCGTAGCTCCGGGACAGATCACAGATACGCAGTATTTT.

The V gene is TRBV19, the J gene TRBJ2-5; TRBD1 aligns across 10 bases. The V and J ends lost 7 bases and 2 bases, in that order; junction bases with no gene match: 4. The CDR3 contains 14 residues. CDR1 and CDR2 (germline): LNHDA, SQIVND (reference sequence). The CDR3 sequence is CASKRTGGQETQYF. The CDR3 DNA reads TGTGCCAGTAAGAGGACAGGGGGTCAAGAGACCCAGTACTTC. Filled out from reference TRBV19 and TRBJ2-5, the complete variable domain reads DGGITQSPKYLFRKEGQNVTLSCEQNLNHDAMYWYRQDPGQGLRLIYYSQIVNDFQKGDIAEGYSVSREKKESFPLTVTSAQKNPTAFYLCASKRTGGQETQYFGPGTRLLVL.

This chain links TRBV7-3 with TRBJ2-1; 9 nucleotides align to TRBD2. The ends lost 0 bases at V and 8 bases at J; junction bases unmatched: 14. Germline assignment: CDR1 SGHTA and CDR2 FQGTGA. There are 18 residues in the CDR3. CDR3 sequence reads: CASSLTLIGGGAAHEQFF. The CDR3 coding sequence is TGTGCCAGCAGCTTAACGTTAATAGGCGGGGGGGCGGCACATGAGCAGTTCTTC.

The J gene is TRBJ1-1, the V gene TRBV6-4; tentative D call: TRBD1 (5 bases). The CDR3 runs to 15 residues. Germline lookup yields CDR1 MRHNA and CDR2 SNTAGT. V lost 0 bases, J lost 1 base, and 9 bases lay in between. The CDR3 DNA follows: TGTGCCAGCAGTGACTCGGGACTCCCGAACACTGAAGCTTTCTTT. It yields the protein CASSDSGLPNTEAFF.

The chain joins TRBV7-2 to TRBJ1-6; D uncertain. This CDR3 spans 13 amino acids. CDR1 SGHTA and CDR2 FQGNSA come from the germline V gene. V gave up 5 bases and J gave up 6 bases, with 8 bases separating them. Written as DNA, the CDR3 is TGTGCCAGCAGCCGATCAACTAATTCACCCCTCCACTTT. It codes for CASSRSTNSPLHF.

V gene TRBV4-1 combines with J gene TRBJ2-1; 11 positions agree with TRBD1. CDR3 length equals 15 residues. Germline lookup yields CDR1 MGHRA and CDR2 YSYEKL. The J segment lost 4 bases and the V segment lost 3 bases, leaving 2 bases of the junction unmatched. CDR3 coding DNA: TGCGCCAGCAGCCAGGACAGGGGGCCGTACAATGAGCAGTTCTTC. Its translation is CASSQDRGPYNEQFF.

This sequence joins TRBV15 and TRBJ2-7, with no clear D. The germline gives CDR1 LNHNV, CDR2 YYDKDF (reference sequence). This CDR3 is built from 13 residues. V lost 1 base and J 2 bases, leaving 6 bases between the germline ends. The CDR3 coding sequence is TGTGCCACCAGCAGAGCCAAGCCCTACGAGCAGTACGTC. This codes for CATSRAKPYEQYV.

Only a few counts were recorded for this clone. CDR3 DNA sequence: TGTGCCAGCAGCTTCCGGGATTTTCTCAACGAGCAGTACGTC. Translating gives CASSFRDFLNEQYV. The chain uses TRBV7-2 and TRBJ2-7, with D possibly matching TRBD2 (5 bases). Germline V gene sequence: CDR1 SGHTA, CDR2 FQGNSA. The CDR3 runs to 14 residues. Deletions cut 3 bases from V and 5 bases from J, with 14 bases between.

The gene calls are TRBV6-5 and TRBJ1-3; 7 bases are shared with TRBD1. The germline V gene encodes CDR1 MNHEY and CDR2 SVGAGI. With V trimmed by 5 bases and J by 2 bases, 6 bases remained unmatched. CDR3 length: 15 amino acids. The CDR3 here is CASSKSGGAGNTIYF. The CDR3 DNA follows: TGTGCCAGCAGTAAATCAGGGGGTGCTGGAAACACCATATATTTT.

The V call is TRBV19, the J call TRBJ1-4; no definite D call. The CDR3 sequence is 16 residues long. The ends were cut back, 2 bases at V and 0 bases at J, with 10 bases in the middle. Germline V gives CDR1 LNHDA, CDR2 SQIVND (reference sequence). The DNA for the CDR3 is TGTGCCAGTAGTATAATCAGACGGGCAACTAATGAAAAACTGTTTTTT. It encodes CASSIIRRATNEKLFF. Full variable domain (outside the CDR3, taken from reference TRBV19 and TRBJ1-4): DGGITQSPKYLFRKEGQNVTLSCEQNLNHDAMYWYRQDPGQGLRLIYYSQIVNDFQKGDIAEGYSVSREKKESFPLTVTSAQKNPTAFYLCASSIIRRATNEKLFFGSGTQLSVL.

The chain recombines TRBV28 with TRBJ2-2; D uncertain. Deletions cut 5 bases from V and 2 bases from J, with 9 bases between. Germline V gives CDR1 MDHEN, CDR2 SYDVKM. The CDR3 has 14 amino acids. The CDR3 region has the DNA TGTGCCAGCAGTCCCCCCCGTAACACCGGGGAGCTGTTTTTT. Its protein is CASSPPRNTGELFF. Using reference TRBV28 and TRBJ2-2 for the parts outside the CDR3, the full variable domain is DVKVTQSSRYLVKRTGEKVFLECVQDMDHENMFWYRQDPGLGLRLIYFSYDVKMKEKGDIPEGYSVSREKKERFSLILESASTNQTSMYLCASSPPRNTGELFFGEGSRLTVL.

The gene calls are TRBV19 and TRBJ2-3, with a possible D match to TRBD2 (5 bases). This CDR3 has 16 residues. The ends were cut back, 9 bases at V and 1 base at J, with 20 bases in the middle. Germline-derived CDR1 and CDR2 are LNHDA and SQIVND (reference sequence). DNA for the CDR3: TGTGCCAGCCTGTCCCCCGATCAGAGGGGCACAGATACGCAGTATTTT. Translated: CASLSPDQRGTDTQYF. The whole variable domain, remainder taken from reference TRBV19 and TRBJ2-3, is DGGITQSPKYLFRKEGQNVTLSCEQNLNHDAMYWYRQDPGQGLRLIYYSQIVNDFQKGDIAEGYSVSREKKESFPLTVTSAQKNPTAFYLCASLSPDQRGTDTQYFGPGTRLTVL.

This chain uses TRBV5-5 with TRBJ2-1; TRBD2 aligns across 9 bases. The trim removed 1 base at V and 8 bases at J, leaving 4 bases unmatched. The CDR3 extends over 14 amino acids. The V gene's germline CDR1 is SGHKS and CDR2 YYEKEE (reference sequence). CDR3 in amino acids: CASSLILAGDEQFF. Written as DNA, the CDR3 is TGTGCCAGCAGCTTGATACTAGCGGGTGATGAGCAGTTCTTC. The full variable domain, rest sourced from reference TRBV5-5 and TRBJ2-1, is DAGVTQSPTHLIKTRGQQVTLRCSPISGHKSVSWYQQVLGQGPQFIFQYYEKEERGRGNFPDRFSARQFPNYSSELNVNALLLGDSALYLCASSLILAGDEQFFGPGTRLTVL.

This rearrangement joins TRBV9 to TRBJ2-3; TRBD2 might be the D (5 bases). The CDR3 runs to 16 residues. V was pared by 4 bases and J by 4 bases, with 19 bases between. Per the germline V gene, CDR1 is SGDLS and CDR2 is YYNGEE. The CDR3, as DNA: TGTGCCAGCAGCACTTATCCGGAGGCCCGCGCAGATACGCAGTATTTT. Its protein is CASSTYPEARADTQYF.

The chain employs TRBV3-1 (or the pseudogene TRBV3-2) and TRBJ2-3; 8 bases match TRBD2. CDR1 LGHDT and CDR2 YNNKEL come from the germline V gene (reference sequence). V dropped 7 bases and J dropped 3; count of bases not matched to a gene: 3. The CDR3 is made up of 13 amino acids. DNA for the CDR3: TGTGCCAGCAAGAGCGGGGGAACAGATACGCAGTATTTT. It is translated as CASKSGGTDTQYF.

The DNA of the CDR3 is TGTGCCAGCAGGAACAGGGCCTACAATGAGCAGTTCTTC. Its protein product is CASRNRAYNEQFF. J is TRBJ2-1 and V is TRBV6-5, with TRBD1 as a possible D gene (6 bases). The CDR3 length is 13 residues. In germline, CDR1 is MNHEY, CDR2 SVGAGI. V lost 6 bases and J 2 bases, leaving 8 bases between the germline ends.

The rearrangement joins TRBV20-1 to TRBJ1-4, with 7 bases matching TRBD1. Per the germline V gene, CDR1 is DFQATT and CDR2 is SNEGSKA (reference sequence). The V and J ends lost 3 bases and 8 bases, in that order; junction bases with no gene match: 9. This CDR3 region has 14 residues. CDR3 nucleotides: TGCAGTGCTAGTGAAGGGCAGGGGGGAGAAAAACTGTTTTTT. Its protein product is CSASEGQGGEKLFF.

V and J are TRBV5-1 and TRBJ1-1; possibly TRBD1 for D (6 bases). Trimming took 2 bases from V and 1 from J, leaving 9 bases between them. This CDR3 has 14 residues. Per germline, CDR1 SGHRS and CDR2 YFSETQ. The CDR3 loop reads CASSLDRSNTEAFF. CDR3 in DNA: TGCGCCAGCAGCTTAGACAGGTCGAACACTGAAGCTTTCTTT.